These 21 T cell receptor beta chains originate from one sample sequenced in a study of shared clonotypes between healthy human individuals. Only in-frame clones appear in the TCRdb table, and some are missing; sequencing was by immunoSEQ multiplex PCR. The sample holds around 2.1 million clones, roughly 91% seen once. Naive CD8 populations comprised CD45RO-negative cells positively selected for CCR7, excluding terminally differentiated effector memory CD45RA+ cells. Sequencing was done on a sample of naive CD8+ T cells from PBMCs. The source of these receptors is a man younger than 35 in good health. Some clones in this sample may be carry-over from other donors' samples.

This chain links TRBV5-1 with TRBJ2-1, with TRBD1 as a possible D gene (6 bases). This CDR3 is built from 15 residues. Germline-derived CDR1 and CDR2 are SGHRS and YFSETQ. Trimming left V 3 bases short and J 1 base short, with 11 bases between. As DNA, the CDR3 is TGCGCCAGCAGCTCGGACAGTGGTTCCTACAATGAGCAGTTCTTC. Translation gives CASSSDSGSYNEQFF. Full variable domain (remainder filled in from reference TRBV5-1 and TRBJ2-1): KAGVTQTPRYLIKTRGQQVTLSCSPISGHRSVSWYQQTPGQGLQFLFEYFSETQRNKGNFPGRFSGRQFSNSRSEMNVSTLELGDSALYLCASSSDSGSYNEQFFGPGTRLTVL.

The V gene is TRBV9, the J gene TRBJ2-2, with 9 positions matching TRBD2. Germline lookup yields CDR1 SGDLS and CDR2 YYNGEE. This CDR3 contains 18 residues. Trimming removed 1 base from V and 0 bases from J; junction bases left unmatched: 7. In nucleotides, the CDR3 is TGTGCCAGCAGCGTATCGACTAGCGGAAACCCGAACACCGGGGAGCTGTTTTTT. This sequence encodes CASSVSTSGNPNTGELFF.

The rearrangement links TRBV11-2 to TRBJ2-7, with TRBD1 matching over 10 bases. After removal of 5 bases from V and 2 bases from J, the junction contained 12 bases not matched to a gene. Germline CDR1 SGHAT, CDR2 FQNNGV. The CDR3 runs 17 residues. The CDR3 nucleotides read TGTGCCAGCAGCGATAGGTTCCGGGACAGGGGACCCTACGAGCAGTACTTC. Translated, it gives CASSDRFRDRGPYEQYF.

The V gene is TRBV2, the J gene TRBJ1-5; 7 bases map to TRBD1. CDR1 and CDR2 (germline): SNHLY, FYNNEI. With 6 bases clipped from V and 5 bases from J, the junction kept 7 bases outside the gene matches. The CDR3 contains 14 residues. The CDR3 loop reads CASSAGTVDQPQHF. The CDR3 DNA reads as TGTGCCAGCAGCGCTGGGACAGTAGATCAGCCCCAGCATTTT.

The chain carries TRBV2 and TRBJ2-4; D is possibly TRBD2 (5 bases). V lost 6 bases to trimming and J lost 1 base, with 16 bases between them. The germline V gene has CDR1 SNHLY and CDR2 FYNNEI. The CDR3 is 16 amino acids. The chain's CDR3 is CASSLDTEGAKNIQYF. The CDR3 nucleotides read TGTGCCAGCAGCCTCGACACCGAGGGTGCCAAAAACATTCAGTACTTC.

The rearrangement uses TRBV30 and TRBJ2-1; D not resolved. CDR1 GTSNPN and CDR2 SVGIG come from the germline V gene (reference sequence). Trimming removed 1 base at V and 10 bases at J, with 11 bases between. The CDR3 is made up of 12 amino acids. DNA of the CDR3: TGTGCCTGGAGTGAGGGTTCCCTCGAGCAGTTCTTC. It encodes CAWSEGSLEQFF.

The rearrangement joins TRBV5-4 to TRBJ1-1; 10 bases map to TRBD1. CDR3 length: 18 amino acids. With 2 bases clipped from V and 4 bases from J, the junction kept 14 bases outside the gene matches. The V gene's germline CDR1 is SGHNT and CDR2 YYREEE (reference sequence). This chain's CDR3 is CASSLRGQGVYATTEAFF. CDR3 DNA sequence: TGTGCCAGCAGCTTAAGAGGACAGGGGGTTTACGCGACCACTGAAGCTTTCTTT.

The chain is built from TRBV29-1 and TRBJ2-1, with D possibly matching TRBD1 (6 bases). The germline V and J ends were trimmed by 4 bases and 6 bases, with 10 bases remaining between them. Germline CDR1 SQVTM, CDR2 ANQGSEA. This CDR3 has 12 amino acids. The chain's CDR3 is CSVATGFNEQFF. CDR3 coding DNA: TGCAGCGTTGCTACAGGGTTCAATGAGCAGTTCTTC.

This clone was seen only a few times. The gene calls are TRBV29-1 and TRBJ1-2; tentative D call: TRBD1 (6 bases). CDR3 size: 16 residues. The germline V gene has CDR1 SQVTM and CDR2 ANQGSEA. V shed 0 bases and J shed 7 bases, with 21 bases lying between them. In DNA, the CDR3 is TGCAGCGTTGAAGATCCAGGGGCTCGAGGTGCCGGTGGCTACACCTTC. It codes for CSVEDPGARGAGGYTF. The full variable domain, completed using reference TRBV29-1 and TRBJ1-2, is SAVISQKPSRDICQRGTSLTIQCQVDSQVTMMFWYRQQPGQSLTLIATANQGSEATYESGFVIDKFPISRPNLTFSTLTVSNMSPEDSSIYLCSVEDPGARGAGGYTFGSGTRLTVV.

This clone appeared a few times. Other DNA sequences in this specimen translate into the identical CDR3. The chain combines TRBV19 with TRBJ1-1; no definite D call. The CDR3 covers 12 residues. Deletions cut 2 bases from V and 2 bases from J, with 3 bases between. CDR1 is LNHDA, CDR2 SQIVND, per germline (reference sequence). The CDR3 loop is CASSITNTEAFF. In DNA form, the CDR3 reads TGTGCCAGTAGTATAACCAACACTGAAGCTTTCTTT.

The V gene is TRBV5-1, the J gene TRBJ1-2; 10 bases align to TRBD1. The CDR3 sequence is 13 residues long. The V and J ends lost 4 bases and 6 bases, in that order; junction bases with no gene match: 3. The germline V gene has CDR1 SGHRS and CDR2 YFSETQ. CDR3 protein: CASSTGTGDGYTF. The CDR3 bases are TGCGCCAGCAGCACCGGGACAGGGGATGGCTACACCTTC.

CDR3 sequence: CASSQVRVQLAGGYEQYF. CDR3 sequence (DNA): TGCGCCAGCAGCCAAGTTAGAGTCCAACTAGCGGGGGGCTACGAGCAGTACTTC. V and J are TRBV4-1 and TRBJ2-7; 12 positions agree with TRBD2. The CDR3 has 18 amino acids. With V trimmed by 1 base and J by 3 bases, 10 bases remained unmatched. The V gene's germline CDR1 is MGHRA and CDR2 YSYEKL.

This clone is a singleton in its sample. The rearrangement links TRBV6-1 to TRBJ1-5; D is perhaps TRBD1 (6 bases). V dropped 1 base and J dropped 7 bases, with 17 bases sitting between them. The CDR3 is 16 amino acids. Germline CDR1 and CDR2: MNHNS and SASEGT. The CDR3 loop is CASSEVSGVTRQPQHF. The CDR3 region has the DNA TGTGCCAGCAGTGAAGTTTCAGGGGTTACTAGGCAGCCCCAGCATTTT.

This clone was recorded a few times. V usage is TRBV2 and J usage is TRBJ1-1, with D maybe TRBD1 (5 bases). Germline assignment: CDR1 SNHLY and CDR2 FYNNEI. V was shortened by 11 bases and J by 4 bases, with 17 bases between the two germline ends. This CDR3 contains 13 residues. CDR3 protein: CAGGARTSTEAFF. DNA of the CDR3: TGTGCCGGGGGAGCACGCACTTCCACTGAAGCTTTCTTT.

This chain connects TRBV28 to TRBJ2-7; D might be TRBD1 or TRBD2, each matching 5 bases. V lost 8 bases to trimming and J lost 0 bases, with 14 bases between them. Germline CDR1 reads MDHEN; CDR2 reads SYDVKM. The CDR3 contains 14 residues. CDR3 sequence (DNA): TGTGCCAGCGGAACCCCAGGGAGCTCCTACGAGCAGTACTTC. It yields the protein CASGTPGSSYEQYF.

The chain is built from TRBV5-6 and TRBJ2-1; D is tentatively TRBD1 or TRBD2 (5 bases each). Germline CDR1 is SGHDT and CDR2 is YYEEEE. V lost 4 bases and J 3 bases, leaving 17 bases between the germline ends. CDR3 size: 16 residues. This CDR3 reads CASSPRAGKRYNEQFF. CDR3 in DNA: TGTGCCAGCAGCCCGAGGGCAGGGAAGCGCTACAATGAGCAGTTCTTC.

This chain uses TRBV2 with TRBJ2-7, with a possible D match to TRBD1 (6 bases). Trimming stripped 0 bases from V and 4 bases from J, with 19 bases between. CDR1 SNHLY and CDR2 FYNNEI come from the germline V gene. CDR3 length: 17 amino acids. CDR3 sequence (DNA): TGTGCCAGCAGTGAAGCGCAGGGGATTACTTCAGGTTACGAGCAGTACTTC. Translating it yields CASSEAQGITSGYEQYF.

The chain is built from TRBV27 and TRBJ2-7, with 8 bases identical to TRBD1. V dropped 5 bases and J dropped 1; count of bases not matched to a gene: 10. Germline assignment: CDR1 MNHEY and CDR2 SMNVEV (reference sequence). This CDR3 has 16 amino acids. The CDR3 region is CASSIRQGKESYEQYF. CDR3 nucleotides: TGTGCCAGCAGTATACGACAGGGGAAGGAATCCTACGAGCAGTACTTC.

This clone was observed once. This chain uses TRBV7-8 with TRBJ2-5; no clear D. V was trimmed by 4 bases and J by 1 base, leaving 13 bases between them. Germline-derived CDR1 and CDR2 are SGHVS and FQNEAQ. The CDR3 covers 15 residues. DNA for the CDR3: TGTGCCAGCAGCTCGGCCCGCGGCCTCCAAGAGACCCAGTACTTC. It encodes CASSSARGLQETQYF.

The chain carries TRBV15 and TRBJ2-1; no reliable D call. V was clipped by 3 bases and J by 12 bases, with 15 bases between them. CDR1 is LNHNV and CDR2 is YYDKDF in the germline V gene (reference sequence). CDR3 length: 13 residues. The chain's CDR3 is CATSRTAAWVQFF. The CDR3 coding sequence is TGTGCCACCAGCAGGACTGCCGCCTGGGTGCAGTTCTTC.

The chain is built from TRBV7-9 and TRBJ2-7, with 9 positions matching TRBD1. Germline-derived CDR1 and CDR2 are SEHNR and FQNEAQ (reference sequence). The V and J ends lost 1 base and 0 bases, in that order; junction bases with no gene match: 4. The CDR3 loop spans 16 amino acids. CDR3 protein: CASSLVGQGHSYEQYF. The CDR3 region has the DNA TGTGCCAGCAGCTTAGTCGGACAGGGGCACTCCTACGAGCAGTACTTC.